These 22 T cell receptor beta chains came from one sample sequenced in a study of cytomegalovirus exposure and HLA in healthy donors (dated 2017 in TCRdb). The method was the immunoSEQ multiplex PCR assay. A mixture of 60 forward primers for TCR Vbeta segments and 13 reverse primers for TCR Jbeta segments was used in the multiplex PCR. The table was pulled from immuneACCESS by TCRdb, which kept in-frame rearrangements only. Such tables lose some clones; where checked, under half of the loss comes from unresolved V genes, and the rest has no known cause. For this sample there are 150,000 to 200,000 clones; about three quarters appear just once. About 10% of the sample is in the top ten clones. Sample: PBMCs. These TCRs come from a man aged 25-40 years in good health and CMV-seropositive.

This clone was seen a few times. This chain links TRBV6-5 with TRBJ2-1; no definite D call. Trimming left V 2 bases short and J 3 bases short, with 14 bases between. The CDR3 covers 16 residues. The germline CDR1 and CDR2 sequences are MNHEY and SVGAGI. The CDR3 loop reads CASSYMTHSLYNEQFF. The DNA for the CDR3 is TGTGCCAGCAGTTACATGACTCACTCACTCTACAATGAGCAGTTCTTC.

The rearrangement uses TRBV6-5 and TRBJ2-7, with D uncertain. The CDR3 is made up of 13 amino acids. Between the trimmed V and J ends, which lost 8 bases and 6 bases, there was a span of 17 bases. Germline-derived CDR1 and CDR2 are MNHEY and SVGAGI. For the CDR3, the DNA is TGTGCCAGCCTCACCCCGGGTGGCGCCGAGCAGTACTTC. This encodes CASLTPGGAEQYF.

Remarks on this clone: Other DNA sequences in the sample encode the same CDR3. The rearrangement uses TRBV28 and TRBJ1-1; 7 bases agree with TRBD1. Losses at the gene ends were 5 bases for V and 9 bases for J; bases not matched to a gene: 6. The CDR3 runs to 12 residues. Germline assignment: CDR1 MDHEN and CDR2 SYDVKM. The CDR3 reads CASSPDRVKAFF. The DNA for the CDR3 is TGTGCCAGCAGTCCAGACAGGGTAAAAGCTTTCTTT.

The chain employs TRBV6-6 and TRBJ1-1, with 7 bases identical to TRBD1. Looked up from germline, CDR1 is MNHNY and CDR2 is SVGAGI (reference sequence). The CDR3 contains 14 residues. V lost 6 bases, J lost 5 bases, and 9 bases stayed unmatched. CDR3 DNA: TGTGCCAGCAGAATAGGGGGCGGGGGGACTGAAGCTTTCTTT. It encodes CASRIGGGGTEAFF.

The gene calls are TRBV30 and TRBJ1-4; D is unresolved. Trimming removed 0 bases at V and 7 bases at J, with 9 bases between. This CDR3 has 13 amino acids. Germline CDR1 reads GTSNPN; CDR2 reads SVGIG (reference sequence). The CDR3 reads CAWSVVPSEKLFF. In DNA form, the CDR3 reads TGTGCCTGGAGTGTGGTCCCTAGTGAAAAACTGTTTTTT.

The DNA of the CDR3 is TGTGCCAGCAGTCCCTTGACTAGCGGGCCTGCCGAGCAGTACTTC. Translation: CASSPLTSGPAEQYF. This sequence joins TRBV27 and TRBJ2-7, with 10 bases lining up with TRBD2. There are 15 residues in the CDR3. The germline gives CDR1 MNHEY, CDR2 SMNVEV (reference sequence). With V trimmed by 5 bases and J by 6 bases, 10 bases remained unmatched.

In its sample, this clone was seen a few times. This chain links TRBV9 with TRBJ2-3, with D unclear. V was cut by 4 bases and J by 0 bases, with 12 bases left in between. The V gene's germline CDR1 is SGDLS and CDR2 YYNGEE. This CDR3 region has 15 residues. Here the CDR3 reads CASSFQAGSTDTQYF. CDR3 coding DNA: TGTGCCAGCAGCTTTCAGGCAGGAAGCACAGATACGCAGTATTTT.

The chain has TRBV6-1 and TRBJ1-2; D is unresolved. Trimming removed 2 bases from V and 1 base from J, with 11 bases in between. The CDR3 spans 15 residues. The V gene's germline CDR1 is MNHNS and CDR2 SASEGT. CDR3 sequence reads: CASSELGEFNYGYTF. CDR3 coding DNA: TGTGCCAGCAGTGAACTTGGAGAATTTAACTATGGCTACACCTTC.

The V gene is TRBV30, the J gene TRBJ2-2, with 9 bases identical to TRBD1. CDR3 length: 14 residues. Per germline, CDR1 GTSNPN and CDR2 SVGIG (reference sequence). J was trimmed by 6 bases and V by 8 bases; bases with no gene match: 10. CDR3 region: CAGPRQGDAGELFF. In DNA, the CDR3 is TGTGCCGGGCCGAGACAGGGGGACGCCGGGGAGCTGTTTTTT.

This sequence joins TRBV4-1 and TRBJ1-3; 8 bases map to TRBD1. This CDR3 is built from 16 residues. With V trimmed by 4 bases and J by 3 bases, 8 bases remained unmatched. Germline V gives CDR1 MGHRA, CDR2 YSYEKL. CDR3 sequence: CASSRIADRVGNTIYF. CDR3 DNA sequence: TGCGCCAGCAGCCGGATCGCGGACAGGGTTGGAAACACCATATATTTT.

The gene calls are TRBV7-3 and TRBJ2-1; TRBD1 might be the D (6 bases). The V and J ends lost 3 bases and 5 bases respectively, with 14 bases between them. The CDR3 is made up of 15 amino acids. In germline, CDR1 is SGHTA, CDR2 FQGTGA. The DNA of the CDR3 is TGTGCCAGCAGCTTTTCTCTGGACAGCAACAATGAGCAGTTCTTC. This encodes CASSFSLDSNNEQFF.

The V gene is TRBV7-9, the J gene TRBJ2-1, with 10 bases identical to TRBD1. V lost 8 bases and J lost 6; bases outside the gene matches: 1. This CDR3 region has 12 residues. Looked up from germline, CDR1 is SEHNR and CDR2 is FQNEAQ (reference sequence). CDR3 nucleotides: TGTGCCAGCCGGACAGGGGGCAATGAGCAGTTCTTC. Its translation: CASRTGGNEQFF.

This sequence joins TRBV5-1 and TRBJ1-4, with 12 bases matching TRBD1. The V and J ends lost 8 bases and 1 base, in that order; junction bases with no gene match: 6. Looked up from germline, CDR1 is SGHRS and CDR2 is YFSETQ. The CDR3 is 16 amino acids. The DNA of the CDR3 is TGCGCCAGTGGGACAGGGGGCACCGGAACTAATGAAAAACTGTTTTTT. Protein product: CASGTGGTGTNEKLFF.

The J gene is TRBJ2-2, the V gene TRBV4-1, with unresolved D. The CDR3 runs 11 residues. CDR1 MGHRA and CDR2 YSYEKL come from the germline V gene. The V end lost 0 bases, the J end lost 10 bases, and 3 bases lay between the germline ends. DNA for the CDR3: TGCGCCAGCAGCCAAGACATGGAGCTGTTTTTT. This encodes CASSQDMELFF.

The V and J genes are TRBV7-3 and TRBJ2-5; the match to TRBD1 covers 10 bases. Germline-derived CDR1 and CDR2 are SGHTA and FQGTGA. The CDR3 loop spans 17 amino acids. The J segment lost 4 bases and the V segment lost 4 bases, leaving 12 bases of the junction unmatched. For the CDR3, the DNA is TGTGCCAGCAGCTCCAACCGAGGGGACAGGGGTCGAGAGACCCAGTACTTC. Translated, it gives CASSSNRGDRGRETQYF.

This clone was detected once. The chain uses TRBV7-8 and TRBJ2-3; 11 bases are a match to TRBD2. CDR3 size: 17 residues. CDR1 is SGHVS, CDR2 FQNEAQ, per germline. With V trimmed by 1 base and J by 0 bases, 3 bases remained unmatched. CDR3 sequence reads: CASSLGLAGPSTDTQYF. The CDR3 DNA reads TGTGCCAGCAGCTTAGGACTAGCGGGACCTAGCACAGATACGCAGTATTTT.

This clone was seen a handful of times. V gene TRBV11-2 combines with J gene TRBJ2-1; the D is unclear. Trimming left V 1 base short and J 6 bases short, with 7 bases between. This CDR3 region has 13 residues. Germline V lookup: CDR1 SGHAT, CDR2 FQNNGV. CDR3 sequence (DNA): TGTGCCAGCAGCTTAGGAGAGCGCAATGAGCAGTTCTTC. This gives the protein CASSLGERNEQFF.

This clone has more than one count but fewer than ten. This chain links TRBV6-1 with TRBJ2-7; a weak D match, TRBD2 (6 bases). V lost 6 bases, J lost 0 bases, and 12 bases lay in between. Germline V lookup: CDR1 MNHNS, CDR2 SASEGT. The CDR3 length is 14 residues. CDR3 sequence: CASSQRAISYEQYF. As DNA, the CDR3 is TGTGCCAGCAGCCAGCGGGCTATCTCCTACGAGCAGTACTTC.

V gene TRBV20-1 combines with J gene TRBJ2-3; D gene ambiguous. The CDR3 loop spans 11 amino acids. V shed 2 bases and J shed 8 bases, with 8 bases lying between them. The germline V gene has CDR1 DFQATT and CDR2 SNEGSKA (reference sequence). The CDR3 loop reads CSARIVTTQYF. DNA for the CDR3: TGCAGTGCTAGAATAGTTACTACGCAGTATTTT.

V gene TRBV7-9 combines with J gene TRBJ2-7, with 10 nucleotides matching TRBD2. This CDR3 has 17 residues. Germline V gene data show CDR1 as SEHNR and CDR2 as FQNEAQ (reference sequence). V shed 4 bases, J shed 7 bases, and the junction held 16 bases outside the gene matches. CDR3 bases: TGTGCCAGCAGCTCAAACCAGGGACTAGCGACCCTCGGGGAGCAGTACTTC. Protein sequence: CASSSNQGLATLGEQYF.

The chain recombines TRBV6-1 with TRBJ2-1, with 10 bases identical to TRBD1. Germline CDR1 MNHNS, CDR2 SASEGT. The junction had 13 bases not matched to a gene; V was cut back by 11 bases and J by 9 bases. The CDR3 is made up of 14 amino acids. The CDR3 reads CASVRGGQGVEQFF. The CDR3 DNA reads TGTGCCTCCGTCCGGGGCGGACAGGGGGTTGAGCAGTTCTTC.

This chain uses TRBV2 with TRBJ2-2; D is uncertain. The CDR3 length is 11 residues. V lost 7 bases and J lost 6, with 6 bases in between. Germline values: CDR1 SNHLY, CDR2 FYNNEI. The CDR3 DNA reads TGTGCCAGCATTGCAGCCGGGGAGCTGTTTTTT. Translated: CASIAAGELFF.